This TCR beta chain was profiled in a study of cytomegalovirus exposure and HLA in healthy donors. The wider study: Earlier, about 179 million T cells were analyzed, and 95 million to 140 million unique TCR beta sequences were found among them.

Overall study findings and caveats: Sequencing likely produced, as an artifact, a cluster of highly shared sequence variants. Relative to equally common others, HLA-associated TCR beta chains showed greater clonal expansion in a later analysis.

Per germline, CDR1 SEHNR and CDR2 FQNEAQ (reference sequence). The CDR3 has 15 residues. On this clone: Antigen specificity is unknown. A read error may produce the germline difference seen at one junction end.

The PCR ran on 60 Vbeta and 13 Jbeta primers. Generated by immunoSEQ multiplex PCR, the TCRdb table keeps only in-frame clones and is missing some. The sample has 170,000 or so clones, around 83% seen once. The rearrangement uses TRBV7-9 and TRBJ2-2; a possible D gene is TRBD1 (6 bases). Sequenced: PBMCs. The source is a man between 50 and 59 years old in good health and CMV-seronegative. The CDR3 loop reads CSSSLIPGVTGELFF. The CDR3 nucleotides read TGTTCCAGCAGCTTAATCCCAGGGGTCACCGGGGAGCTGTTTTTT. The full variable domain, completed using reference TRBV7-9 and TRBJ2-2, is DTGVSQNPRHKITKRGQNVTFRCDPISEHNRLYWYRQTLGQGPEFLTYFQNEAQLEKSRLLSDRFSAERPKGSFSTLEIQRTEQGDSAMYLCSSSLIPGVTGELFFGEGSRLTVL.